Shown below are 28 T cell receptor beta chains from a single sample sequenced in a study of blood T cell repertoires in COVID-19. The assay was immunoSEQ multiplex PCR, and TCRdb's table has in-frame clones only and misses some. The data show about 160,000 clones, with roughly 80% seen just once and 2.5% to 3% held by the top ten. The sequenced sample was peripheral blood. The receptors were gathered from a man aged 65-85 years with acute or convalescent COVID-19.

The chain's CDR3 is CSSTGQLNTEAFF. As DNA, the CDR3 is TGCAGCTCCACCGGACAGTTGAACACTGAAGCTTTCTTT. The chain uses TRBV29-1 and TRBJ1-1, with D perhaps TRBD1 (6 bases). CDR3 length: 13 amino acids. V was shortened by 8 bases and J by 0 bases, with 13 bases between the two germline ends. Germline CDR1 reads SQVTM; CDR2 reads ANQGSEA.

The chain uses TRBV5-6 and TRBJ1-5, with 9 bases identical to TRBD1. CDR3 length: 17 amino acids. The germline gives CDR1 SGHDT, CDR2 YYEEEE. V lost 5 bases, J lost 7 bases, and 16 bases stayed unmatched. In DNA form, the CDR3 reads TGTGCCAGCAGTCGGGACAGGGAAGGCCGGTTTGGGCAGCCCCAGCATTTT. This encodes CASSRDREGRFGQPQHF.

The gene calls are TRBV28 and TRBJ2-1; 12 bases fit TRBD2. The CDR3 is made up of 14 amino acids. The ends lost 6 bases at V and 8 bases at J; junction bases unmatched: 5. Germline V gives CDR1 MDHEN, CDR2 SYDVKM. The CDR3 DNA sequence: TGTGCCAGCAGGGCTAGCGGGAGGGCCTATGAGCAGTTCTTC. It is translated as CASRASGRAYEQFF.

The chain has TRBV9 and TRBJ2-2, with 9 bases aligning to TRBD2. Trimming at V came to 0 bases and at J to 3 bases, leaving 9 bases not matched to a gene. This CDR3 is built from 18 residues. CDR1 is SGDLS and CDR2 is YYNGEE in the germline V gene. The CDR3 region has the DNA TGTGCCAGCAGCGTAGGTGGTAGCGGGGGCCCTTACACCGGGGAGCTGTTTTTT. Encoded protein: CASSVGGSGGPYTGELFF.

This clone was seen more than once but under ten times. The CDR3 loop is CASSESSATNEKLFF. For the CDR3, the DNA is TGTGCCAGTAGTGAATCATCGGCAACTAATGAAAAACTGTTTTTT. The V call is TRBV19, the J call TRBJ1-4; no clear D. The CDR3 spans 15 residues. V lost 5 bases and J 0 bases, leaving 10 bases between the germline ends. CDR1 and CDR2 (germline): LNHDA, SQIVND (reference sequence).

This clone was seen just once. The chain recombines TRBV23-1 with TRBJ2-4, with a tentative D call TRBD2 (6 bases). TRBV23-1 is labeled an ORF, and its function is uncertain. The CDR3 has 16 amino acids. Trimming shortened V by 4 bases and J by 0 bases, and 13 bases separated the two germline ends. This CDR3 reads CASSLGGSIAKNIQYF. Here the CDR3 DNA reads TGCGCCAGCAGTCTCGGGGGATCGATAGCCAAAAACATTCAGTACTTC.

This chain uses TRBV14 with TRBJ2-1; weak D call: TRBD2 (7 bases). The CDR3 consists of 15 residues. Germline-derived CDR1 and CDR2 are SGHDN and FVKESK. Trimming took 1 base from V and 9 from J, leaving 16 bases between them. Here the CDR3 reads CASSQAGGGHREQFF. CDR3 DNA: TGTGCCAGCAGCCAAGCTGGGGGGGGGCACCGTGAGCAGTTCTTC.

The rearrangement uses TRBV6-5 and TRBJ1-4; D not resolved. Germline V gives CDR1 MNHEY, CDR2 SVGAGI. CDR3 length equals 14 residues. The V gene lost 6 bases and the J gene lost 3 bases, with 11 bases spanning the gap. The CDR3 is CASRLRFSNEKLFF. The CDR3 DNA is TGTGCCAGCAGGCTCAGGTTTTCTAATGAAAAACTGTTTTTT.

This rearrangement joins TRBV9 to TRBJ2-5; D gene unclear. V was cut by 4 bases and J by 3 bases, with 16 bases left in between. Germline V CDR1 and CDR2: SGDLS, YYNGEE. The CDR3 runs to 15 residues. The CDR3 protein is CASSSQGSPKETQYF. DNA for the CDR3: TGTGCCAGCAGCTCTCAAGGTAGCCCCAAAGAGACCCAGTACTTC.

The V gene is TRBV11-3, the J gene TRBJ2-4; D may be TRBD1 (6 bases). The germline V gene encodes CDR1 SGHNT and CDR2 YENEEA. The V gene lost 5 bases and the J gene lost 2 bases, with 10 bases spanning the gap. The CDR3 length is 14 residues. CDR3 sequence: CASSRTVSKNIQYF. The CDR3 DNA reads as TGTGCCAGCAGCCGGACAGTTTCCAAAAACATTCAGTACTTC.

V usage is TRBV27 and J usage is TRBJ2-2; the match to TRBD1 covers 10 bases. After removal of 3 bases from V and 6 bases from J, the junction contained 7 bases not matched to a gene. There are 16 residues in the CDR3. CDR1 is MNHEY, CDR2 SMNVEV, per germline (reference sequence). CDR3 protein: CASSFVGTGDAGELFF. CDR3 bases: TGTGCCAGCAGTTTCGTAGGGACAGGGGATGCCGGGGAGCTGTTTTTT.

This chain uses TRBV2 with TRBJ2-5; 8 bases line up with TRBD1. Germline CDR1 reads SNHLY; CDR2 reads FYNNEI. V lost 5 bases, J lost 5 bases, and 7 bases stayed unmatched. The CDR3 is 14 residues long. CDR3 amino acids: CASSSRTGWETQYF. For the CDR3, the DNA is TGTGCCAGCAGTTCACGGACAGGGTGGGAGACCCAGTACTTC.

The genes are TRBV27 and TRBJ2-1; perhaps TRBD1 as D (5 bases). The CDR3 loop spans 14 amino acids. Per germline, CDR1 MNHEY and CDR2 SMNVEV (reference sequence). Trimming took off 2 bases at V and 1 base at J, with 6 bases between the two ends. In DNA form, the CDR3 reads TGTGCCAGCAGTTTAACAGGTTCCTACAATGAGCAGTTCTTC. Residues: CASSLTGSYNEQFF.

This chain uses TRBV15 with TRBJ2-5; 8 nucleotides align to TRBD2. The CDR3 is made up of 16 amino acids. Germline loops: CDR1 LNHNV, CDR2 YYDKDF (reference sequence). With 1 base clipped from V and 2 bases from J, the junction kept 6 bases outside the gene matches. The CDR3 region has the DNA TGTGCCACCAGCAGAGGAGCGGGAGAAGGGCAAGAGACCCAGTACTTC. Translation gives CATSRGAGEGQETQYF. Variable domain in full (rest from reference TRBV15 and TRBJ2-5): DAMVIQNPRYQVTQFGKPVTLSCSQTLNHNVMYWYQQKSSQAPKLLFHYYDKDFNNEADTPDNFQSRRPNTSFCFLDIRSPGLGDTAMYLCATSRGAGEGQETQYFGPGTRLLVL.

This chain uses TRBV6-1 with TRBJ1-4; D call uncertain. Germline loops: CDR1 MNHNS, CDR2 SASEGT. V was shortened by 0 bases and J by 0 bases, with 8 bases between the two germline ends. The CDR3 covers 16 residues. In DNA, the CDR3 is TGTGCCAGCAGTGAAGCTTGGGCAGCAACTAATGAAAAACTGTTTTTT. Protein product: CASSEAWAATNEKLFF.

The chain uses TRBV5-1 and TRBJ2-3, with TRBD2 identical over 11 bases. This CDR3 is 17 amino acids long. V shed 0 bases and J 5 bases; nucleotides not matched to a gene: 8. Germline lookup yields CDR1 SGHRS and CDR2 YFSETQ. CDR3 residues: CASSLVLAGGRGDTQYF. The CDR3 bases are TGCGCCAGCAGCTTGGTCCTAGCGGGGGGCCGGGGAGATACGCAGTATTTT.

The genes are TRBV27 and TRBJ1-4; 10 positions match TRBD1. The V and J ends lost 6 bases and 7 bases, in that order; junction bases with no gene match: 8. This CDR3 is 15 amino acids long. Germline V gives CDR1 MNHEY, CDR2 SMNVEV (reference sequence). The CDR3, as DNA: TGTGCCAGCAGCCCTCTCCGGGACAGGGGTGAAAAACTGTTTTTT. As protein: CASSPLRDRGEKLFF. The full variable domain, with the rest looked up from reference TRBV27 and TRBJ1-4, is EAQVTQNPRYLITVTGKKLTVTCSQNMNHEYMSWYRQDPGLGLRQIYYSMNVEVTDKGDVPEGYKVSRKEKRNFPLILESPSPNQTSLYFCASSPLRDRGEKLFFGSGTQLSVL.

This clone was observed many times. The CDR3 DNA reads TGTGCCAGCAGCGTAGCCCCCGGGGCCGGGACTAGCGGATCCTACGAGCAGTACTTC. Its protein is CASSVAPGAGTSGSYEQYF. The chain couples TRBV9 to TRBJ2-7; 11 nucleotides match TRBD2. Germline lookup yields CDR1 SGDLS and CDR2 YYNGEE. The CDR3 totals 19 residues. J gave up 1 base and V 0 bases, and 12 bases lay outside the gene matches. Variable domain in full (rest from reference TRBV9 and TRBJ2-7): DSGVTQTPKHLITATGQRVTLRCSPRSGDLSVYWYQQSLDQGLQFLIQYYNGEERAKGNILERFSAQQFPDLHSELNLSSLELGDSALYFCASSVAPGAGTSGSYEQYFGPGTRLTVT.

In nucleotides, the CDR3 is TGTGCCAGCAGCTTACCGGGACAGCAAAAAGAGCAGTACTTC. Amino acids: CASSLPGQQKEQYF. This rearrangement joins TRBV5-6 to TRBJ2-7; 7 bases line up with TRBD1. V was clipped by 2 bases and J by 7 bases; unmatched bases: 9. The germline V gene encodes CDR1 SGHDT and CDR2 YYEEEE. The CDR3 extends over 14 amino acids.

The chain employs TRBV2 and TRBJ1-4, with a tentative D call TRBD1 (6 bases). Trimming removed 2 bases at V and 15 bases at J, with 13 bases between. The CDR3 sequence is 12 residues long. Germline CDR1 SNHLY, CDR2 FYNNEI. CDR3 in DNA: TGTGCCAGCAGTGAAAGGAAGGACAGTTTGTTTTTT. It encodes CASSERKDSLFF.

The V and J genes are TRBV27 and TRBJ1-1; no reliable D call. Deletions cut 0 bases from V and 1 base from J, with 6 bases between. This CDR3 has 14 amino acids. The germline V gene has CDR1 MNHEY and CDR2 SMNVEV (reference sequence). CDR3 residues: CASSLSFRNTEAFF. The CDR3 nucleotides are TGTGCCAGCAGTTTATCGTTCCGGAACACTGAAGCTTTCTTT.

The count of this clone is one. The chain couples TRBV14 to TRBJ2-6; 13 nucleotides match TRBD2. This CDR3 is 21 amino acids long. Germline loops: CDR1 SGHDN, CDR2 FVKESK. V trimming: 0 bases; J trimming: 3 bases; junction bases outside the gene matches: 11. The CDR3 sequence is CASSQDIAGTSGKYGANVLTF. For the CDR3, the DNA is TGTGCCAGCAGCCAAGATATAGCTGGGACTAGCGGGAAGTATGGGGCCAACGTCCTGACTTTC.

This chain links TRBV5-6 with TRBJ1-4; 9 bases are shared with TRBD1. The CDR3 consists of 15 residues. CDR1 is SGHDT, CDR2 YYEEEE, per germline. V shed 0 bases and J 8 bases; nucleotides not matched to a gene: 5. The CDR3 is CASSLATGGGEKLFF. The CDR3 region has the DNA TGTGCCAGCAGCTTGGCGACAGGGGGTGGGGAAAAACTGTTTTTT. The full variable domain, its missing parts supplied by reference TRBV5-6 and TRBJ1-4, is DAGVTQSPTHLIKTRGQQVTLRCSPKSGHDTVSWYQQALGQGPQFIFQYYEEEERQRGNFPDRFSGHQFPNYSSELNVNALLLGDSALYLCASSLATGGGEKLFFGSGTQLSVL.

V is TRBV5-1 and J is TRBJ1-3; TRBD1 agrees at 10 bases. Trimming removed 5 bases from V and 3 bases from J; junction bases left unmatched: 5. Germline CDR1 and CDR2: SGHRS and YFSETQ. The CDR3 extends over 15 amino acids. The CDR3: CASSIGQGDGNTIYF. In nucleotides, the CDR3 is TGCGCCAGCAGTATTGGACAGGGGGATGGAAACACCATATATTTT.

This clone came up a few times. DNA for the CDR3: TGTGCCAGCAGTTTGGGACAGGGTTCTGATACGCAGTATTTT. Translation gives CASSLGQGSDTQYF. The chain links TRBV28 to TRBJ2-3; 9 bases match TRBD1. Germline V gene sequence: CDR1 MDHEN, CDR2 SYDVKM. The CDR3 runs 14 residues. The ends lost 3 bases at V and 6 bases at J; junction bases unmatched: 4.

The chain has TRBV27 and TRBJ1-1; maybe TRBD1 (5 bases). Trimming pared 3 bases from V and 7 bases from J, leaving 12 bases between. The CDR3 sequence is 13 residues long. Per germline, CDR1 MNHEY and CDR2 SMNVEV (reference sequence). CDR3 residues: CASSFRSGGEAFF. The CDR3 DNA sequence: TGTGCCAGCAGTTTCCGATCGGGGGGTGAAGCTTTCTTT.

The table lists this clone with a count of one. V and J are TRBV30 and TRBJ2-7; TRBD2 agrees at 8 bases. The CDR3 length is 14 residues. The germline gives CDR1 GTSNPN, CDR2 SVGIG (reference sequence). V was pared by 1 base and J by 2 bases, with 4 bases of the junction left unmatched. DNA of the CDR3: TGTGCCTGGAGTGCTAGCGGGCCGACCTACGAGCAGTACTTC. This translates into CAWSASGPTYEQYF.

V gene TRBV5-4 combines with J gene TRBJ1-4; D is perhaps TRBD1 (5 bases). CDR1 is SGHNT, CDR2 YYREEE, per germline (reference sequence). This CDR3 is built from 16 residues. V lost 0 bases and J lost 5, with 14 bases in between. CDR3 in amino acids: CASSLEVGEGNEKLFF. DNA for the CDR3: TGTGCCAGCAGCTTGGAGGTTGGGGAGGGGAATGAAAAACTGTTTTTT.